These T cell receptor beta chains were read from a single sample in a study of type 1 regulatory T cells. These TCRs are of unknown antigen specificity. TCRdb analysed the reads with MiXCR anew, one entry per CDR3 protein. Here the sample spans about 42,000 distinct CDR3 sequences, over 9% being singletons. Sequencing was done on a sample of cultured non-Tr1 T cells, either the whole culture or a sorted T cell fraction (not recorded which). The source of these receptors is a human donor in good health. CDR3s leave out the opening cysteine and the closing phenylalanine or tryptophan. Not all rows give a size; the values are once, few, many and, for expanded clones, a class.

J,size,V,CDR3
TRBJ1-1,few,TRBV5-1,ASSFRSGTPNMNTEAF
TRBJ2-3,many,TRBV20-1,SAPTSGSADTQY
TRBJ1-2,NA,TRBV12-3/TRBV12-4,ASSPREELGYT
TRBJ2-2,NA,TRBV5-1,ASSAGTSGRADTGELF
TRBJ1-2,NA,TRBV13,VSRPYGPSSGYT
TRBJ2-5,few,TRBV18,ASSPDRSQETQY
TRBJ1-1,few,TRBV7-2,ASSLRTGRNTEAF
TRBJ2-2,many,TRBV6-2/TRBV6-3,ASRNGANIGELF
TRBJ2-7,many,TRBV20-1,SAGKREGLPEQY
TRBJ1-2,few,TRBV7-9,ASSLVYYGYT
TRBJ2-3,many,TRBV5-1,ASSLDAHSASTDTQY